This T cell receptor beta chain was captured in a study of cytomegalovirus exposure and HLA in healthy donors. About this clone itself: The antigen remains undetermined.

Findings of the study overall: What a later analysis reportedly showed was that an Asian-associated ancestry cluster had fewer N-insertions than the approximately 720-donor mean.

With 60 Vbeta and 13 Jbeta primers, the PCR was carried out. TCRdb's copy holds only in-frame clones and misses some; the assay was immunoSEQ multiplex PCR. Of 200,000 to 250,000 clones detected, approximately 80% appear once; the ten largest clones hold approximately 0.22%. The sample comprised PBMCs. The TCR comes from a girl aged 2 to 10 in good health and CMV-seronegative.

The CDR3 sequence is CASRVAGSYNEQFF. The CDR3 region has the DNA TGTGCCAGCAGAGTAGCGGGATCCTACAATGAGCAGTTCTTC. The rearrangement uses TRBV27 and TRBJ2-1, with 8 bases that match TRBD2. Germline trimming cut 6 bases from V and 1 base from J; bases unmatched to any gene: 2. Germline V gene data show CDR1 as MNHEY and CDR2 as SMNVEV (reference sequence). There are 14 residues in the CDR3.